Each of the 28 T cell receptor beta chains below was sequenced from the same sample in a study of CD8+CD57+ T cells in acquired aplastic anemia (dated by TCRdb to the late 2010s). The data were produced on an Illumina HiSeq 2000. TCR beta VDJ combination and CDR3 sequence profiling used genomic DNA as the template. TCRdb redid the processing of the public reads, applying fastp at Q25 and MiXCR, and retained in-frame beta chains. One record per CDR3 amino acid sequence lists the most common genes and DNA. Present in this sample are some 410,000 distinct CDR3 sequences, under 80% of which were seen just once. The ten largest clones take up 4% of the sample. Sequenced material: sorted CD4+, CD8+, or CD8+CD57+ T cells (not recorded which) from PBMCs. The receptors here all came from a human donor in good health, serving as a control.

The chain uses TRBV11-2 and TRBJ2-7; no definite D call. V was cut by 5 bases and J by 2 bases, with 1 base left in between. The CDR3 has 10 amino acids. CDR1 and CDR2 (germline): SGHAT, FQNNGV. The CDR3 protein is CASSTYEQYF. Here the CDR3 DNA reads TGTGCCAGCAGCACCTACGAGCAGTACTTC. Full variable domain (rest looked up from reference TRBV11-2 and TRBJ2-7): EAGVAQSPRYKIIEKRQSVAFWCNPISGHATLYWYQQILGQGPKLLIQFQNNGVVDDSQLPKDRFSAERLKGVDSTLKIQPAKLEDSAVYLCASSTYEQYFGPGTRLTVT.

V is TRBV15 and J is TRBJ2-3; D remains ambiguous. The CDR3 is made up of 16 amino acids. V lost 1 base and J lost 0, with 11 bases in between. Germline V lookup: CDR1 LNHNV, CDR2 YYDKDF (reference sequence). CDR3 protein: CATSRVNDFSTDTQYF. Written as DNA, the CDR3 is TGTGCCACCAGCAGAGTAAACGATTTTAGCACAGATACGCAGTATTTT.

A note on this clonotype: A much more abundant neighbour one base away suggests this may be a read error. The V call is TRBV6-1, the J call TRBJ1-1; 9 bases agree with TRBD1. CDR3 length equals 13 residues. From germline, CDR1 is MNHNS and CDR2 SASEGT. The CDR3 protein is CASRGTGYTEASF. In DNA, the CDR3 is TGTGCCAGCAGGGGGACAGGGTACACTGAAGCTTCCTTT.

This rearrangement joins TRBV7-3 to TRBJ2-7; D may be TRBD1 (6 bases). V lost 1 base, J lost 5 bases, and 12 bases lay in between. Per germline, CDR1 SGHTA and CDR2 FQGTGA. The CDR3 totals 14 residues. CDR3 coding DNA: TGTGCCAGCAGCTTAAATGGCAGGGGACACGAGCAGTACTTC. Protein product: CASSLNGRGHEQYF.

The chain employs TRBV19 and TRBJ2-2; D remains ambiguous. The germline V gene encodes CDR1 LNHDA and CDR2 SQIVND (reference sequence). CDR3 length: 13 amino acids. V was shortened by 7 bases and J by 8 bases, with 14 bases between the two germline ends. The CDR3 DNA reads TGTGCCAGTACCCCTGGGGATACGGGGGAGCTGTTTTTT. Translating it yields CASTPGDTGELFF.

The chain carries TRBV6-5 and TRBJ2-7; D might be TRBD1 or TRBD2, each matching 5 bases. Germline V lookup: CDR1 MNHEY, CDR2 SVGAGI. The CDR3 is 15 amino acids. The V gene lost 5 bases and the J gene lost 3 bases, with 17 bases spanning the gap. The CDR3 DNA is TGTGCCAGCAGTCTGCCAGGGAGCACAGACTACGAGCAGTACTTC. Translation gives CASSLPGSTDYEQYF.

The V gene is TRBV7-2, the J gene TRBJ1-6; D not certain. Trimming took 6 bases from V and 13 from J, leaving 28 bases between them. This CDR3 spans 17 amino acids. Germline CDR1 SGHTA, CDR2 FQGNSA. CDR3 amino acids: CASSYPGLAGNNEPLHF. The CDR3 coding sequence is TGTGCCAGCAGTTATCCCGGACTAGCGGGGAACAATGAGCCCCTCCACTTT.

This clonotype was found once. This chain connects TRBV4-3 to TRBJ1-2, with TRBD1 matching over 9 bases. Trimming at V came to 6 bases and at J to 4 bases, leaving 12 bases not matched to a gene. The CDR3 is 16 amino acids. Germline V gene data show CDR1 as LGHNA and CDR2 as YSLEER. CDR3 coding DNA: TGCGCCAGCAGTGAAGATGGACAGGGGTTTGGCTATGGCTACACCTTC. This codes for CASSEDGQGFGYGYTF.

The V gene is TRBV20-1, the J gene TRBJ2-7, with TRBD2 identical over 13 bases. With 3 bases clipped from V and 2 bases from J, the junction kept 1 base outside the gene matches. The CDR3 is 14 residues long. The V gene's germline CDR1 is DFQATT and CDR2 SNEGSKA (reference sequence). The CDR3 loop is CSASGTSGTYEQYF. DNA for the CDR3: TGCAGTGCTAGCGGGACTAGCGGGACCTACGAGCAGTACTTC.

This sequence joins TRBV9 and TRBJ1-1, with a weak D call TRBD1 (6 bases). CDR3 size: 14 residues. Germline V gene sequence: CDR1 SGDLS, CDR2 YYNGEE. V was trimmed by 1 base and J by 0 bases, leaving 7 bases between them. CDR3 sequence reads: CASSVTGLNTEAFF. The CDR3 bases are TGTGCCAGCAGCGTAACAGGGTTGAACACTGAAGCTTTCTTT.

A few counts support this clonotype. The J gene is TRBJ1-1, the V gene TRBV29-1; 12 bases line up with TRBD1. V was pared by 8 bases and J by 2 bases, with 9 bases of the junction left unmatched. Germline V CDR1 and CDR2: SQVTM, ANQGSEA. CDR3 length equals 15 residues. The CDR3 loop is CSTQVGTGGNTEAFF. For the CDR3, the DNA is TGCAGCACCCAGGTGGGGACAGGGGGCAACACTGAAGCTTTCTTT.

About this clonotype itself: The junction departs from the called germline gene at one end, perhaps through a read error. The chain employs TRBV4-2 and TRBJ2-7, with TRBD2 matching 9 bases. The CDR3 is 18 residues long. Germline V CDR1 and CDR2: LGHNA, YNFKEQ. Written as DNA, the CDR3 is TGTGCCAGCAGCCTACTCTTAGGTAGCGGGGGCCCCTCCTACGGGCAGTACTTC. Its protein product is CASSLLLGSGGPSYGQYF.

As to this clonotype: This may stem from a read error, because a much larger clone lies one nucleotide away. The chain has TRBV6-5 and TRBJ1-1; D remains ambiguous. The CDR3 runs to 15 residues. Deletions cut 1 base from V and 5 bases from J, with 14 bases between. CDR1 is MNHEY, CDR2 SVGAGI, per germline. Here the CDR3 DNA reads TGTGCCAGCAGTTACTTGAGGTCAGGACGGACTGAAGCTTTCTTT. Its translation is CASSYLRSGRTEAFF.

The J gene is TRBJ2-1, the V gene TRBV9; 7 positions match TRBD1. The ends lost 4 bases at V and 11 bases at J; junction bases unmatched: 18. This CDR3 has 16 amino acids. Germline assignment: CDR1 SGDLS and CDR2 YYNGEE. DNA of the CDR3: TGTGCCAGCAGCCCACGCCCGGGACAGTTGGTGGATAAGCAGTTCTTC. As protein: CASSPRPGQLVDKQFF.

The CDR3 reads CASSPTGALYPTQYF. The CDR3 DNA reads as TGTGCCAGCAGTCCAACGGGGGCTCTGTATCCGACCCAGTACTTC. This chain joins TRBV7-6 and TRBJ2-5; possibly TRBD1 or TRBD2 for D (6 bases each). V lost 6 bases, J lost 7 bases, and 21 bases lay in between. Looked up from germline, CDR1 is SGHVS and CDR2 is FNYEAQ. This CDR3 has 15 residues.

With respect to this clonotype: The junction departs from germline at one end; a sequencing error may be responsible. V gene TRBV13 combines with J gene TRBJ2-7, with D possibly being TRBD1 or TRBD2 (6 bases each). Germline assignment: CDR1 PRHDT and CDR2 FYEKMQ (reference sequence). This CDR3 has 13 residues. The CDR3 region is CAISLGGPYEQSF. In nucleotides, the CDR3 is TGTGCCATCAGCTTAGGGGGGCCCTACGAGCAGTCCTTC.

Remarks on this clonotype: The junction and the germline gene differ at one end; a read error may be behind it. Here the CDR3 DNA reads TGTGCCACCAGTACCTGGGAGGCTCCGGGCGGAGGCTACACCTTC. Translation gives CATSTWEAPGGGYTF. This chain links TRBV2 with TRBJ1-2; D is uncertain. CDR1 is SNHLY, CDR2 FYNNEI, per germline. The CDR3 loop spans 15 amino acids.

The rearrangement uses TRBV10-3 and TRBJ1-5; 7 bases are a match to TRBD1. The junction had 11 bases not matched to a gene; V was cut back by 4 bases and J by 2 bases. The CDR3 has 17 amino acids. Germline CDR1 and CDR2: ENHRY and SYGVKD. The DNA for the CDR3 is TGTGCCATCAGTGGGGAGGGTACAGGGGTGGGCAATCAGCCCCAGCATTTT. Translation gives CAISGEGTGVGNQPQHF.

The chain couples TRBV5-1 to TRBJ2-7, with D perhaps matching TRBD2 (6 bases). This CDR3 is 13 amino acids long. Germline loops: CDR1 SGHRS, CDR2 YFSETQ. Trimming removed 4 bases at V and 6 bases at J, with 14 bases between. The CDR3 coding sequence is TGCGCCAGCAGCCCGGGGGACTCCACCGAGCAGTACTTC. Amino acids: CASSPGDSTEQYF.

For this clonotype: Given a much more abundant clone one base away, this may be a read error. The chain combines TRBV5-4 with TRBJ2-1; the match to TRBD2 covers 9 bases. The CDR3 totals 15 residues. V lost 0 bases, J lost 9 bases, and 7 bases stayed unmatched. CDR1 and CDR2 from the germline V gene are SGHNT and YYREEE (reference sequence). The CDR3 reads CASSLGGSGRTEQFF. CDR3 coding DNA: TGTGCCAGCAGCTTGGGTGGGAGCGGGAGGACTGAGCAGTTCTTC.

The chain carries TRBV15 and TRBJ2-6, with D unresolved. In germline, CDR1 is LNHNV, CDR2 YYDKDF (reference sequence). Trimming left V 1 base short and J 1 base short, with 5 bases between. The CDR3 spans 15 residues. As DNA, the CDR3 is TGTGCCACCAGCAGAGTCGGATCTGGGGCCAACGTCCTGACTTTC. This sequence encodes CATSRVGSGANVLTF.

This sequence joins TRBV20-1 and TRBJ1-2, with 7 bases identical to TRBD1. Germline assignment: CDR1 DFQATT and CDR2 SNEGSKA (reference sequence). The CDR3 loop spans 14 amino acids. Trimming took 4 bases from V and 3 from J; bases not matched to a gene: 8. The CDR3 region is CSATRQGVDYGYTF. CDR3 coding DNA: TGCAGTGCTACGCGACAGGGAGTGGACTATGGCTACACCTTC.

The chain is built from TRBV12-3 or TRBV12-4 and TRBJ1-5; possibly TRBD1 for D (5 bases). The CDR3 is 13 amino acids. Trimming removed 6 bases at V and 7 bases at J, with 13 bases between. The CDR3 bases are TGTGCCAGCAGAGTCAGGGTTCGACAGCCCCAGCATTTT. It specifies CASRVRVRQPQHF.

The genes are TRBV6-6 and TRBJ2-7, with 8 bases aligning to TRBD2. The CDR3 has 12 amino acids. Trimming at V came to 10 bases and at J to 3 bases, leaving 5 bases not matched to a gene. Per germline, CDR1 MNHNY and CDR2 SVGAGI (reference sequence). CDR3: CAIGRVSYEQYF. CDR3 nucleotide sequence: TGTGCCATCGGGAGGGTGAGCTACGAGCAGTACTTC.

The chain recombines TRBV7-2 with TRBJ2-7; no clear D gene. This CDR3 is 15 amino acids long. Germline V gives CDR1 SGHTA, CDR2 FQGNSA. V shed 5 bases and J shed 10 bases, with 24 bases lying between them. CDR3 residues: CASSPGRLDAYSQYF. CDR3 coding DNA: TGTGCCAGCAGCCCCGGACGGCTTGACGCCTATTCACAGTACTTC.

The chain joins TRBV25-1 to TRBJ1-2; 7 positions agree with TRBD1. The CDR3 is made up of 11 amino acids. Germline assignment: CDR1 MGHDK and CDR2 SYGVNS. The ends lost 9 bases at V and 7 bases at J; junction bases unmatched: 5. Here the CDR3 DNA reads TGTGCCAGTGGGAACAGGGGTGGCTACACCTTC. As protein: CASGNRGGYTF.

In regard to this clonotype: The junction and the germline gene differ at one end; a read error may be behind it. The chain uses TRBV7-3 and TRBJ1-3; D perhaps matches TRBD1 (5 bases). From germline, CDR1 is SGHTA and CDR2 FQGTGA. The CDR3 spans 12 residues. DNA of the CDR3: TGTGCCAGCAGCGTAAAGAGGGGAACAGAGACCTTT. The encoded protein is CASSVKRGTETF.

V usage is TRBV20-1 and J usage is TRBJ2-3; D possibly corresponds to TRBD2 (5 bases). Germline-derived CDR1 and CDR2 are DFQATT and SNEGSKA (reference sequence). The V and J ends lost 5 bases and 4 bases respectively, with 19 bases between them. The CDR3 has 15 amino acids. The CDR3 coding sequence is TGCAGTGCTGGACTGGTGGGGAGCAACCCAGATACGCAGTATTTT. It specifies CSAGLVGSNPDTQYF.